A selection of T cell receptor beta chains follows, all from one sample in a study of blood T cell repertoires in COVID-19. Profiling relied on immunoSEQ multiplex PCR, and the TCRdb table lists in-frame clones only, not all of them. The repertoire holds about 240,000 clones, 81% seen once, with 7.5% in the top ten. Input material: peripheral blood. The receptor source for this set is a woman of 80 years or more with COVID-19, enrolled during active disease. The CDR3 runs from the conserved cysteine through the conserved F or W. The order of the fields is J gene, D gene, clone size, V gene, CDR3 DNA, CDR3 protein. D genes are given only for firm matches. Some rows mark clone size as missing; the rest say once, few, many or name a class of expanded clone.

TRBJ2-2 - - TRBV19 TGTGCCAGTAACTCACGCACCGGGGAGCTGTTTTTT CASNSRTGELFF
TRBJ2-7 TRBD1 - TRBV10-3 TGTGCCATCAGTGAGCCTCCGGGACAGGGTTTGTACGAGCAGTACTTC CAISEPPGQGLYEQYF
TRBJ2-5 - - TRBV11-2 TGTGCCAGCGGACTGAGAGAGACCCAGTACTTC CASGLRETQYF
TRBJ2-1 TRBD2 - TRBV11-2 TGTGCCAGCAGCCCCTCAGCGGGAGCGGGGAGTGAGCAGTTCTTC CASSPSAGAGSEQFF
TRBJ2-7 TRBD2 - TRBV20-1 TGCAGTGCTAGTCGGACTAGCGGGAAGTACGAGCAGTACTTC CSASRTSGKYEQYF
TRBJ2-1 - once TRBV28 TGTGCCAGCAAGAGGTCCTACAATGAGCAGTTCTTC CASKRSYNEQFF
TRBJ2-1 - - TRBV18 TGTGCCAGCTCACCACAGGGGTCCTACAATGAGCAGTTCTTC CASSPQGSYNEQFF
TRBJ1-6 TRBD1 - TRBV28 TGTGCCAGCAGTCGTAGACAGGGGAGTAATTCACCCCTCCACTTT CASSRRQGSNSPLHF
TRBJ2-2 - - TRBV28 TGTGCCAGCAGGCCCGCGTCCGGGGAGCTGTTTTTT CASRPASGELFF
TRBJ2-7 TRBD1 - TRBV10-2 TGCGCCAGCAGTGAGAAGAGACAGGGGAGCTACGAGCAGTACTTC CASSEKRQGSYEQYF